This T cell receptor (beta chain) was captured in a study of cytomegalovirus exposure and HLA in healthy donors (dated by TCRdb to 2016 to 2017). About the full investigation: According to an earlier analysis of 550 to 750 of the donors, 150 million to 200 million T cells yielded over 90 million unique TCR beta sequences and about 280 Gb of sequence data. An early release covering roughly 640 HLA-typed donors comprised 250 to 350 gigabases of sequencing data and some 79 million unique TCR sequences. Of the roughly 400 genotyped donors, approximately 80% fell in the genetic ancestry cluster associated with self-reported Caucasian donors. The study aimed to test whether cataloging public T cell receptors could reveal signatures of past pathogen exposure. Using immunosequencing, the study profiled T cell repertoires from about 620 subjects and related those repertoires to cytomegalovirus serostatus. A separate validation cohort of some 130 different subjects was used in addition to the 666-subject first cohort. To predict cytomegalovirus infection status, the study combined high-throughput TCR immunosequencing, statistical association of individual TCRs with disease status, and machine learning. A later analysis re-examined previously published TCR beta repertoires from roughly 720 donors and added high-resolution HLA genotyping to investigate patterns of TCR occurrence. Rather than using new phenotypic data, the later analysis identified candidate immune exposures from TCR beta sequences and from how often those sequences occurred across donors. An earlier analysis of some 600 of the donors applied high-throughput TCR beta sequencing to assess whether each TCR beta V gene segment acted as functional or pseudogenic. Donor age, sex, ethnicity and CMV serostatus were collected together with the repertoire data. A later genetic analysis used genome-wide SNP genotypes for about three fifths of the 666 donors, treating that subset as a discovery cohort. Every repertoire in the discovery cohort had been generated on one and the same sequencing platform. HLA typing included class I and class II loci at four-digit resolution. The number of typed donors differed by locus: about 620-640 for A, B, C, DRB1 and DQB1; 500 to 550 for DQA1; approximately 600 for DPA1; and some 470 for DPB1. A few DR-DQ haplotypes were handled as single units for association and clustering because linkage in the cohort was strong. Among roughly 400 genotyped donors of the cohort, an average of around 240,000 unique TCR beta nucleotide sequences were sequenced per donor, roughly 20% of them non-productive.

Concerning this clone: Its specific antigen is unknown. No much larger clone is present one base from it, and per-base qualities are unavailable.

The germline V gene specifies LGHNA as CDR1 and YNFKEQ as CDR2. The CDR3 goes from the cysteine to the phenylalanine over 15 residues. The kept DNA is CDR3 alone, 45 bases in frame from the first base. The cohort was made up of approximately 670 healthy bone marrow donors. All cohort members were sampled while nominally healthy, although unrecorded immune exposures were likely present. The donor tested CMV seropositive, placing the donor among the approximately 290 seropositive members of the cohort. A peripheral blood sample was provided by each donor, and peripheral blood mononuclear cells were used for TCR beta sequencing. The Qiagen DNeasy Blood Extraction Kit was used to extract genomic DNA from the blood cell samples. Library preparation used the immunoSEQ multiplex PCR assay. For the multiplex PCR, a mixture combining 60 forward primers for TCR Vbeta segments and 13 reverse primers for TCR Jbeta segments was used. Amplification of the CDR3 region of rearranged TCR beta genes was performed with a multiplex PCR assay on genomic DNA. The amplified TCR beta libraries were sequenced on the Illumina HiSeq System as 87-base-pair reads. The paper's processing steps were these. A later analysis tallied 75 million to 95 million unique TCR beta chains across the 666 repertoires, and about 12 million of those chains were shared by two or more donors. Raw reads were error-corrected and collapsed into unique sequences by a nearest-neighbor algorithm in which closely related sequences were merged to remove PCR and sequencing errors. V, D and J gene segments were assigned by aligning CDR3 sequences to IMGT reference sequences. For a sequence to be retained, at least a six-nucleotide match to both a V gene segment and a J gene segment was required. A rearrangement counted as productive if the CDR3 had no stop codons and remained in frame with V and J, and every other rearrangement counted as non-productive. Following IMGT convention, CDR3 was defined as the stretch from the second conserved V-encoded cysteine to the conserved J-encoded phenylalanine. Sequences without an unambiguous match to a single V gene segment were excluded from the earlier analysis of several hundred of the donors. In an earlier analysis of some 590 of the donors, a V segment was called functional when productive rearrangements were above 56.7%, and segregating when the standard deviation between donors exceeded 5%. A statistical classification framework was built for diagnosing cytomegalovirus status from the catalog of TCR beta chain sequences. In a later analysis, V and J genes were assigned by comparing TCR nucleotide sequences against IMGT/GENE-DB human TR gene sequences. In a later analysis, CDR3 sequences and most-parsimonious VDJ recombination scenarios were assigned using the TCRdist pipeline. In a later analysis, each TCR beta chain was defined by its CDR3 amino acid sequence together with its V-gene family, and reads lacking a unique V-gene family were excluded. As a way to deal with suspected cross-contamination and a sequencing artifact, a later analysis dropped nearly 600 nucleotide sequences that were highly shared and had low generation probability. A later analysis calculated a clonal expansion index for each public chain from normalized within-repertoire ranks of inferred template counts. A later analysis computed generation probabilities with a VDJ recombination model fitted to out-of-frame rearrangements, and checked the results against IGoR. A later analysis scored TCR-TCR, TCR-HLA and TCR-CMV co-occurrence with hypergeometric tests, applying a repertoire-size bias correction to TCR pairs. In a later analysis, false discovery rates were estimated by permuting HLA or CMV assignments 20 times. A later analysis grouped co-occurring TCRs with DBSCAN, adding TCRdist sequence similarity when clustering within HLA-allele-positive subsets. For co-occurrence clustering, repertoires with fewer than 30,000 or more than 120,000 public chains were excluded, along with five repertoires with anomalous nucleotide sharing. This is the immuneACCESS table as TCRdb keeps it, with only in-frame sequences that have V and J called. A part of the clones is gone; compared with another copy, unresolved V genes explain less than half, and the rest is unexplained. V and J calls and clone size follow that table, whereas D and trimming were derived from the DNA. Here the sample has 120,000 to 150,000 clones; about 80% occur a single time. Together, the top ten hold about 6.8% of the sample.

Paper-wide results and their limitations: Several of the top co-occurrence clusters appeared to be linked to parvovirus B19, influenza, CMV and Epstein-Barr virus, according to a later analysis. According to the authors, the approach could potentially be generalized to other disease states and immunological phenotypes. Correlated functional status among segregating V segments might be attributable to linkage disequilibrium, but an unknown experimental factor could not be ruled out. The 87-base-pair reads could not distinguish some IMGT-functional V segments, including TRBV6-2 and TRBV6-3, so those segments were excluded. A later genetic analysis associated a missense DCLRE1C variant with V-gene and J-gene trimming of TCR beta chains, and an independent cohort replicated the association. The classifier was reported to diagnose cytomegalovirus status with high specificity and sensitivity in both the original cohort and the validation cohort. The study gave a list of more than 150 TCR beta chains associated with cytomegalovirus. HLA typing was unavailable for some donors at each locus, so association tests used only the typed subset. Immune exposure information for the cohort was limited to CMV serostatus. A group of highly shared sequence variants was considered likely to be a technical artifact of the sequencing pipeline. According to a later genetic analysis, donors in an Asian-associated ancestry cluster had fewer N-insertions in productive TCRs than the roughly 670-donor mean. Over 15 rarely observed V segments, including chromosome 9 orphons, were excluded from the earlier analysis of about 610 of the donors because counts were too low. A further reported finding was that TCR beta sequences accurately predicted the HLA-A and HLA-B alleles for most subjects in the first cohort. According to a later analysis, TCR association rates differed among HLA loci, with DRB1 alleles showing the most associated TCRs and HLA-C alleles showing the fewest. Roughly uniform sequencing depth across donors was assumed in presence/absence analyses, although this assumption may not hold. In vitro tests confirmed that a few of the cytomegalovirus-associated TCR beta chains recognize cytomegalovirus antigens. When HLA alleles, especially DR and DQ, strongly co-occurred, attributing TCR associations to individual alleles was difficult. Most CMV-associated TCR beta chains appeared to be HLA-restricted in a later analysis, and the HLA associations seemed to be driven largely by CMV exposure. In an earlier analysis of 587 of the donors, most TCR beta V segments appeared in productive rearrangements about 87% or about 30% of the time, broadly matching IMGT annotations. Specific HLA alleles were associated with 16,951 TCR beta sequences at a false discovery rate of 0.05 in a later analysis. A later analysis found that HLA-associated TCR beta chains were more clonally expanded and had lower generation probabilities than equally common non-associated chains. In this cohort, only TCR beta chains were sequenced, and detectable features were limited by the absence of alpha or paired-chain data. Across donors, most TCR sequences were observed very rarely, whereas some public TCRs were present in many individuals.

The sequence came from a woman between 40 and 55 years old in good health and CMV-seropositive. The chain couples TRBV4-2 to TRBJ2-5, with TRBD1 tentatively as D gene (6 bases match). The DNA end is more similar to TRBJ2-7, so the J call may be wrong. The sequencing input was PBMCs. The DNA sequence follows: TGTGCCAGCAGCCAAGCGACAGGCGTATCCTACGAGCAGTACTTC. Its product reads: CASSQATGVSYEQYF.